The clone carrying this TCR beta chain appeared a few times. The antigen remains undetermined. The CDR3 runs 16 residues. The germline V and J ends were trimmed by 1 base and 2 bases, with 12 bases remaining between them. Germline CDR1 reads LGHNA; CDR2 reads YSLEER. PBMCs were isolated at a quantity of at least 6.5 million per sample. A second PCR of about 6 to 11 cycles used a sample-barcoded 5' primer and a J-beta primer mix. A tag from a template-switch adaptor with 12 random nucleotides marked each cDNA molecule. TCRdb itself ran the 5' RACE reads through MiXCR, one entry per CDR3 protein. The sample contains around 1,800,000 distinct CDR3 sequences, approximately 40% of which appear only once. This specimen belongs to a study of blood T cells in healthy people across ages. The study's findings and limits: TCR beta diversity, measured per million T cells, fell in a roughly linear way with age.

This receptor was identified in a human donor in good health. Input material: blood. The chain has TRBV4-3 and TRBJ2-1, with unresolved D. CDR3: CASSQGRRTAYNEQFF. For the CDR3, the DNA is TGCGCCAGCAGCCAAGGGCGGCGGACCGCCTACAATGAGCAGTTCTTC.